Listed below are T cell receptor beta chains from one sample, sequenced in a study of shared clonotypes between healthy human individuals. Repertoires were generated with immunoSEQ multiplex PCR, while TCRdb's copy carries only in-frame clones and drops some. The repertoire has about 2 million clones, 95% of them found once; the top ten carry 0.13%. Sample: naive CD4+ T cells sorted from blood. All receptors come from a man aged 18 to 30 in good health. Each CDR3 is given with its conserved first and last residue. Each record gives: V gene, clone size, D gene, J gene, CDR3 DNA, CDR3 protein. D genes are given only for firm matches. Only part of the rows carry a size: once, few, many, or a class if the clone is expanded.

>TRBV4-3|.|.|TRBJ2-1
TGCGCCAGCAGCCAAGATTACGGCGGGACATCGAGCTCCTACAATGAGCAGTTCTTC
CASSQDYGGTSSSYNEQFF
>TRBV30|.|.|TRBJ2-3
TGTGCCTGGAGTGTCGGGGCCTCCGCAGATACGCAGTATTTT
CAWSVGASADTQYF
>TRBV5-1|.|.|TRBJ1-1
TGCGCCAGCAGCGTGTACAGGGCCGAAAACACTGAAGCTTTCTTT
CASSVYRAENTEAFF
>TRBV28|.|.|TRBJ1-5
TGTGCCAGCAGTTTGGGAGAAGTCCCCCAGCATTTT
CASSLGEVPQHF
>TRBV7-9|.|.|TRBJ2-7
TGTGCCAGCACCTTACAGAAGGGTGGCGAGCAGTACTTC
CASTLQKGGEQYF
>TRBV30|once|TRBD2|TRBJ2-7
TGTGCCTGGAGTGTAGAGCGGGGGATGAGGGAGCAGTACTTC
CAWSVERGMREQYF
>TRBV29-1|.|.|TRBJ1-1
TGCAGCGTTGACAGGGGCGGTACTGAAGCTTTCTTT
CSVDRGGTEAFF
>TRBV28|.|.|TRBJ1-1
TGTGCCAGCAGTTTAGCGGTCCAGGTGAACACTGAAGCTTTCTTT
CASSLAVQVNTEAFF
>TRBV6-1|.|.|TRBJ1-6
TGTGCCATCAGTGAAGAGGGATCACCCCTCCACTTT
CAISEEGSPLHF
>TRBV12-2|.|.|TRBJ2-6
TGTGCAAGTCGCTCTGAGGGGCCGGATTTTGGGGCCAACGTCCTGACTTTC
CASRSEGPDFGANVLTF
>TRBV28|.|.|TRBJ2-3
TGTGCCAGCACCCTAGGGCGAGATACGCAGTATTTT
CASTLGRDTQYF
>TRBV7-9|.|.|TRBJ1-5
TGTGCCAGCAGCCCGGGTCTTTCTAATCAGCCCCAGCATTTT
CASSPGLSNQPQHF
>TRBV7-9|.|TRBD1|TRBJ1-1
TGTGCCAGCAGCTTAGGGGGGACAGGTTCTGAAGCTTTCTTT
CASSLGGTGSEAFF
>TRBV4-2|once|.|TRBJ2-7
TGTGCCAGCAGCCAAGATTTTGTACAGGGTCCCTACGAGCAGTACTTC
CASSQDFVQGPYEQYF
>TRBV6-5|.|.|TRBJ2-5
TGTGCCAGCAGTTGGATTAGCGGTTCACAAGAGACCCAGTACTTC
CASSWISGSQETQYF
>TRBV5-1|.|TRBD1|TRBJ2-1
TGCGCCAGCAGCTTGGGACAGGGAAACAATGAGCAGTTCTTC
CASSLGQGNNEQFF
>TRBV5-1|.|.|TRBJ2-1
TGCGCCAGCAGCTTGGAGGCCAGCTCCTACAATGAGCAGTTCTTC
CASSLEASSYNEQFF
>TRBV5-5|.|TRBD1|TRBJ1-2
TGTGCCAGCAGTCTACAGGGGACTATGGGCTACACCTTC
CASSLQGTMGYTF
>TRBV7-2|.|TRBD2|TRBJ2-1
TGTGCCAGCAGCATCACTAGCGGAGCCTACAATGAGCAGTTCTTC
CASSITSGAYNEQFF
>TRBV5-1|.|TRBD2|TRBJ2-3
TGCGCCAGCAGCGCTGGACTAGCGGGGGGTGCAGATACGCAGTATTTT
CASSAGLAGGADTQYF
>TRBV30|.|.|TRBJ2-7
TGTGCCTGGAACAATGGGAAAGGGGACGAGCAGTACTTC
CAWNNGKGDEQYF
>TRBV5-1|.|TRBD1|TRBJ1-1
TGCGCCAGCAGCGACAGGGGACTGAACACTGAAGCTTTCTTT
CASSDRGLNTEAFF
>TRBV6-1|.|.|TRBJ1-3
TGTGCCAGCTATCGGAGCTCTGGAAACACCATATATTTT
CASYRSSGNTIYF
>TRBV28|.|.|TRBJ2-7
TGTGCCAGCAATGGGAACTACGAGCAGTACTTC
CASNGNYEQYF
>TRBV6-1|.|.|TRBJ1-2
TGTGCCAGCAGTACGGCAGCCGCTAACTATGGCTACACCTTC
CASSTAAANYGYTF
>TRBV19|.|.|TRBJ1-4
TGTGCCAGTAGTATAGATCTGGAGGAAAAACTGTTTTTT
CASSIDLEEKLFF
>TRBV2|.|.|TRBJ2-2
TGTGCCAGCAGCAGCGAAAACACCGGGGAGCTGTTTTTT
CASSSENTGELFF
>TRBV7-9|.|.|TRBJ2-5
TGTGCCAGCAGCTTTGCTAATCAGGGACAAGAGACCCAGTACTTC
CASSFANQGQETQYF
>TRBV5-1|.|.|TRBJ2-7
TGCGCCAGCAGCCCCGGAGACGGAAAAGCTTTCTACGAGCAGTACTTC
CASSPGDGKAFYEQYF
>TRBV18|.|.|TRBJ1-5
TGTGCCAGCTCCCCTTCGGGGAATCAGCCCCAGCATTTT
CASSPSGNQPQHF
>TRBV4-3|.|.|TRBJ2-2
TGCGCCAGCAGCCAAGACCGGGCTAGCCCCACCGGGGAGCTGTTTTTT
CASSQDRASPTGELFF
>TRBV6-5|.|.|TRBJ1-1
TGTGCCAGCAGTCGGCCCGGGACGACTGAAGCTTTCTTT
CASSRPGTTEAFF
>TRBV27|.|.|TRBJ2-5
TGTGCCAGCAGTCCAGAGGGCAGGGCTGGCGTCCAGACCCAGTACTTC
CASSPEGRAGVQTQYF
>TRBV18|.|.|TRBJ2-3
TGTGCCAGCTCACCACCGACGGGTAGCACAGATACGCAGTATTTT
CASSPPTGSTDTQYF
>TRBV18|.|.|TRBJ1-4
TGTGCCAGCTCACCCTCCCAGGGAACAACTAATGAAAAACTGTTTTTT
CASSPSQGTTNEKLFF
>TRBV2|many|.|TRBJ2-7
TGTGCCAGCAAAGAGAACTCCTACGAGCAGTACTTC
CASKENSYEQYF
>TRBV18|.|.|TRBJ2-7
TGTGCCAGCTCACCAATTGACCTGGTTTCCTACGAGCAGTACTTC
CASSPIDLVSYEQYF
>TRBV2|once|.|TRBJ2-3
TGTGCCAGCAGTGGAGGCACAGATACGCAGTATTTT
CASSGGTDTQYF
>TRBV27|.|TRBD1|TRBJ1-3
TGTGCCAGCAGTTTAGACAGGGGGCCAGAAAACACCATATATTTT
CASSLDRGPENTIYF
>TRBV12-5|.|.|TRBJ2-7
TGTGCTAGTGGTTTGGATGGGATTAGGCAGTACTTC
CASGLDGIRQYF
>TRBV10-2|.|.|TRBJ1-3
TGCGCCAGCAGTGAACAGGCTGGAAACACCATATATTTT
CASSEQAGNTIYF
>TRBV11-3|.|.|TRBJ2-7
TGTGCCAGCAGCCAAGGACGGGTTTCGAACGAGCAGTACTTC
CASSQGRVSNEQYF
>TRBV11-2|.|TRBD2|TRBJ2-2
TGTGCCAGCAGCCATAGCGGGAGTGCGGCCACCGGGGAGCTGTTTTTT
CASSHSGSAATGELFF
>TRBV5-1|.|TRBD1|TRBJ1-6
TGCGCCAGCAGCTTGGCTGGGGACAGGGGATCACCCCTCCACTTT
CASSLAGDRGSPLHF
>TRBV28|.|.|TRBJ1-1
TGTGCCAGCAGCCTGCGGGGCGGGGCGGGTGAAGCTTTCTTT
CASSLRGGAGEAFF
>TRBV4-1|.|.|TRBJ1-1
TGCGCCAGCAGCCAAGATCAGGGATCTGAAGCTTTCTTT
CASSQDQGSEAFF
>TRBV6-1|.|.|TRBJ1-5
TGTGCCAGCAGTGAAATTCCCCACCAGAATCAGCCCCAGCATTTT
CASSEIPHQNQPQHF
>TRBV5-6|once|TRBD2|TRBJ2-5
TGTGCCAGCAGCCCAGGGCTAGCGGGTCACCAAGAGACCCAGTACTTC
CASSPGLAGHQETQYF
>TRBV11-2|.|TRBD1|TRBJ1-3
TGTGCCAGCAGCCTGACAACAGGGGGGTTTGGAAACACCATATATTTT
CASSLTTGGFGNTIYF
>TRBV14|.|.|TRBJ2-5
TGTGCCAGCAGCCAAGATCGATGGGGGACCGAGACCCAGTACTTC
CASSQDRWGTETQYF
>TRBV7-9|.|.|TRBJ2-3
TGTGCCAGCAGGGCCTCAGGGGCAGATACGCAGTATTTT
CASRASGADTQYF
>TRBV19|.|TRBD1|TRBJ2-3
TGTGCCAGTAGTGTGGGACAGGGAAAAGCTGATACGCAGTATTTT
CASSVGQGKADTQYF
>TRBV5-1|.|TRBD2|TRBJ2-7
TGCGCCAGCAGCTTGACTAGCGGAACCTACGAGCAGTACTTC
CASSLTSGTYEQYF
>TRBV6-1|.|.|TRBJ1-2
TGTGCCAGCAGTGCGCCGCACATGTATGGCTACACCTTC
CASSAPHMYGYTF
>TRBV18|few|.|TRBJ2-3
TGTGCCAGCTCACCAAGGGCAGATACGCAGTATTTT
CASSPRADTQYF
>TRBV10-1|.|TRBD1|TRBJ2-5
TGCGCCAGCAGCCCGGGACAGGGGGTGGGAGAGACCCAGTACTTC
CASSPGQGVGETQYF
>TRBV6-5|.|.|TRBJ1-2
TGTGCCAGCAGTTACTCTATGGACTTCACTTCTGGCTACACCTTC
CASSYSMDFTSGYTF
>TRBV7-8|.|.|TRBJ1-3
TGTGCCAGCAGCTACGGTCCCGATGGAAACACCATATATTTT
CASSYGPDGNTIYF
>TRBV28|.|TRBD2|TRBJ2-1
TGTGCCAGCAGTTCCCCTAGCGGGAGGGCCAATGAGCAGTTCTTC
CASSSPSGRANEQFF
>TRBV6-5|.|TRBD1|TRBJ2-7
TGTGCCAGCAGTCCGACAGGGGTAGGGGAGGAGCAGTACTTC
CASSPTGVGEEQYF